This T cell receptor beta chain was sequenced during a study of blood T cell repertoires in COVID-19. This CDR3 has 12 residues. Germline CDR1 reads GTSNPN; CDR2 reads SVGIG (reference sequence). Authors' methods: Counts of nucleated cells, estimated from reference gene primer amplification, were obtained. Libraries were prepared by immunoSEQ multiplex PCR; TCRdb keeps only in-frame clonotypes and omits some of them. Clone size and V and J calls were adopted from that table, with D and trimming inferred from the DNA. Of 300,000 to 400,000 clones listed, under 95% were seen once; the top ten hold around 3.5%.

The sequence came from a woman younger than 35 who had recovered from COVID-19. The specimen sequenced was peripheral blood. The chain joins TRBV30 to TRBJ1-3, with D unresolved. The CDR3 DNA sequence: TGTGGTCTTACAGACTCTGGAAACACCATATATTTT. Encoded protein: CGLTDSGNTIYF. The variable domain in full, with the rest retrieved from reference TRBV30 and TRBJ1-3, is SQTIHQWPATLVQPVGSPLSLECTVEGTSNPNLYWYRQAAGRGLQLLFYSVGIGQISSEVPQNLSASRPQDRQFILSSKKLLLSDSGFYLCGLTDSGNTIYFGEGSWLTVV.